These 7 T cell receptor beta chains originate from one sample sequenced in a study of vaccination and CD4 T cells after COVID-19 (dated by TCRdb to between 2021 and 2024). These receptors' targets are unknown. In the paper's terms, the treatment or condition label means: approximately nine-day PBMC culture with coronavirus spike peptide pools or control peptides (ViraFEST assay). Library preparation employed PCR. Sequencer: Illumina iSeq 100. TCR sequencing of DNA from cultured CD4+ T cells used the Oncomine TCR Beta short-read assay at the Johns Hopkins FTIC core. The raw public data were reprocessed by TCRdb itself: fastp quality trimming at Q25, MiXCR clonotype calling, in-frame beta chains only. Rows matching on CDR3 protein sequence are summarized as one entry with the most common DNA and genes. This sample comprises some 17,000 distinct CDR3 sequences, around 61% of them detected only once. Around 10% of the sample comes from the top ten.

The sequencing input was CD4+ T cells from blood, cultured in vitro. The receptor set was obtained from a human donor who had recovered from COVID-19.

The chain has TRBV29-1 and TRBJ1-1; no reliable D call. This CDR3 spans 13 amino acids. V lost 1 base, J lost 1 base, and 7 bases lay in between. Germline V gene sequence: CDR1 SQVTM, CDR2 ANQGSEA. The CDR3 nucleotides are TGCAGCGTTGAAGGAGTGGAGAACACTGAAGCTTTCTTT. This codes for CSVEGVENTEAFF.

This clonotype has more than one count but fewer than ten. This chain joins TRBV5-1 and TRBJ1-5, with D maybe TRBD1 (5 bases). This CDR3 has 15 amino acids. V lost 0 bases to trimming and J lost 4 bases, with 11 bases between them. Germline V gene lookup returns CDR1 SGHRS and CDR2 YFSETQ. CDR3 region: CASSLGAGRNQPQHF. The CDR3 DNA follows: TGCGCCAGCAGCTTGGGGGCAGGGCGGAATCAGCCCCAGCATTTT.

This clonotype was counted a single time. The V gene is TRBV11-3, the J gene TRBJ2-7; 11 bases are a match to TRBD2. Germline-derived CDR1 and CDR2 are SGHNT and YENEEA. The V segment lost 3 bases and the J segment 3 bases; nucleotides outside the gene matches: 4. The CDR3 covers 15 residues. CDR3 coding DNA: TGTGCCAGCAGCTTCCGCGGACTAGCGGGCTACGAGCAGTACTTC. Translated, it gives CASSFRGLAGYEQYF. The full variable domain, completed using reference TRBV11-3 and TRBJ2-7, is EAGVVQSPRYKIIEKKQPVAFWCNPISGHNTLYWYLQNLGQGPELLIRYENEEAVDDSQLPKDRFSAERLKGVDSTLKIQPAELGDSAVYLCASSFRGLAGYEQYFGPGTRLTVT.

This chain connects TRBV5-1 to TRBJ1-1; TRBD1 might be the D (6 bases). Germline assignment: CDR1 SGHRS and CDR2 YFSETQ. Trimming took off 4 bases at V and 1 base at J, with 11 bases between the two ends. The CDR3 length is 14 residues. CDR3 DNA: TGCGCCAGCAGCCCTACAGGGAGGAACACTGAAGCTTTCTTT. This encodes CASSPTGRNTEAFF.

CDR3 loop: CASSRRSLGTSKTDTQYF. CDR3 DNA sequence: TGTGCCAGCAGCCGACGTTCCCTGGGGACTAGTAAAACAGATACGCAGTATTTT. V is TRBV21-1 and J is TRBJ2-3; the DNA was not compared with TRBD2, the D call given in the table. TRBV21-1 is flagged as a pseudogene. The CDR3 length is 18 residues.

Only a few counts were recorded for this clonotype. Here the CDR3 DNA reads TGTGCCAGCAGTGATATGTTAGCGGGAGGGGGGCAGTACTTC. Its translation is CASSDMLAGGGQYF. V and J are TRBV2 and TRBJ2-7, with 11 nucleotides matching TRBD2. The V gene's germline CDR1 is SNHLY and CDR2 FYNNEI. Trimming took 3 bases from V and 9 from J; bases not matched to a gene: 7. This CDR3 is 14 amino acids long.

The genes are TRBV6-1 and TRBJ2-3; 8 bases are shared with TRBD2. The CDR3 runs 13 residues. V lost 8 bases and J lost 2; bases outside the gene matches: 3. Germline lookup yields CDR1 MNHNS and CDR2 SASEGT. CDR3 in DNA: TGTGCCAGCGGCGGGGGGAACACAGATACGCAGTATTTT. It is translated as CASGGGNTDTQYF.